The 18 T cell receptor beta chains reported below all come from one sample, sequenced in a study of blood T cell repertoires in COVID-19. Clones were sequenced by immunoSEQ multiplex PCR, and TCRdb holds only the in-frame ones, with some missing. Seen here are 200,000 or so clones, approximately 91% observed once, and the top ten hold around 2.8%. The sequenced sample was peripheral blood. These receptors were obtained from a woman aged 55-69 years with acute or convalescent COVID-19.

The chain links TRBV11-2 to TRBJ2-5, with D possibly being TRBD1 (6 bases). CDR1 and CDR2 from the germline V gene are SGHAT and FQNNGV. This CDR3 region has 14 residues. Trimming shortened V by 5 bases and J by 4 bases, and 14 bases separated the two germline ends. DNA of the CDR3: TGTGCCAGCAGCCCGAGGGGGTCGAGAGAGACCCAGTACTTC. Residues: CASSPRGSRETQYF.

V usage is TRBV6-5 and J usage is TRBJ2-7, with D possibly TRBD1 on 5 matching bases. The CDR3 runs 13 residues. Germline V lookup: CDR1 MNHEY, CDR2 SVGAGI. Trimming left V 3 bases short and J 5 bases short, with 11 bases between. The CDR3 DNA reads TGTGCCAGCAGTTATAGGGGCATCGACGAGCAGTACTTC. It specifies CASSYRGIDEQYF.

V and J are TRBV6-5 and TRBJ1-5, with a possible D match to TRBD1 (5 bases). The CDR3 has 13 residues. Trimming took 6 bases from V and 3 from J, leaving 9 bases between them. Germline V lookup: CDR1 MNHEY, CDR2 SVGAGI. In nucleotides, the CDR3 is TGTGCCAGCAGACGACAGCTCAATCAGCCCCAGCATTTT. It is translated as CASRRQLNQPQHF.

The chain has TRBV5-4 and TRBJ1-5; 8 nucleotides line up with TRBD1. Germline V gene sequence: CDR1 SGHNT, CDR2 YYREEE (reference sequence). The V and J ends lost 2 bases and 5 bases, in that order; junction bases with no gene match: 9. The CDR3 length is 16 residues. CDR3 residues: CASSFGPRGPDQPQHF. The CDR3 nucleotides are TGTGCCAGCAGCTTTGGCCCCAGGGGGCCCGATCAGCCCCAGCATTTT.

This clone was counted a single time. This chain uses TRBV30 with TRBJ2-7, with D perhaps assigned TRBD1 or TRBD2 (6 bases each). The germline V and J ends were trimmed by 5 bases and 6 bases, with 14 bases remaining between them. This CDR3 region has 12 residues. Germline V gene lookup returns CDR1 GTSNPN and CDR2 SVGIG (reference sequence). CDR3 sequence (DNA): TGTGCCTGGGGGGGGCCCAGGGGCGAGCAGTACTTC. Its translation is CAWGGPRGEQYF.

CDR3 protein: CASGQERMNTEAFF. The DNA of the CDR3 is TGCGCCAGCGGACAGGAAAGAATGAACACTGAAGCTTTCTTT. The chain couples TRBV5-1 to TRBJ1-1; 7 positions agree with TRBD1. This CDR3 comprises 14 residues. V dropped 7 bases and J dropped 0; count of bases not matched to a gene: 6. CDR1 SGHRS and CDR2 YFSETQ come from the germline V gene.

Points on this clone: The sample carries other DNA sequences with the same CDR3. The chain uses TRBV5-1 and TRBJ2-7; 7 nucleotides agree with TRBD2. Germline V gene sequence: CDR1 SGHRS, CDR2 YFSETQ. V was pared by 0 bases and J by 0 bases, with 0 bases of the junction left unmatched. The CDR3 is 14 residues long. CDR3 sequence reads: CASSLASGSYEQYF. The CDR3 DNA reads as TGCGCCAGCAGCTTGGCTAGCGGCTCCTACGAGCAGTACTTC. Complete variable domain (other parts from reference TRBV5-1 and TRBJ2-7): KAGVTQTPRYLIKTRGQQVTLSCSPISGHRSVSWYQQTPGQGLQFLFEYFSETQRNKGNFPGRFSGRQFSNSRSEMNVSTLELGDSALYLCASSLASGSYEQYFGPGTRLTVT.

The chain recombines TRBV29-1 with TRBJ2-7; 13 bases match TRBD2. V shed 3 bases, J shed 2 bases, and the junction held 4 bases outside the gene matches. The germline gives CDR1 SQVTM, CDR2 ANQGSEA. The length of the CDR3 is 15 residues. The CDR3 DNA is TGCAGCGTTGAGACGGGACTAGCGGGGACCTACGAGCAGTACTTC. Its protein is CSVETGLAGTYEQYF.

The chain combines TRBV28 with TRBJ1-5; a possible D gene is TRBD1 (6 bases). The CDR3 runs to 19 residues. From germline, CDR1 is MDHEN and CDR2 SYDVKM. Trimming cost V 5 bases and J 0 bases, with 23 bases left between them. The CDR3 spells CASSLKYRPPDSSNQPQHF. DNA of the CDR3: TGTGCCAGCAGTCTTAAATATCGCCCTCCGGACAGTAGCAATCAGCCCCAGCATTTT.

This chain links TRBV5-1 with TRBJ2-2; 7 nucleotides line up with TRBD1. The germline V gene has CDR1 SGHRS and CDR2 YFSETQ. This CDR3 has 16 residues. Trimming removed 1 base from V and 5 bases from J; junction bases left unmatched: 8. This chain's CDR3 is CASSLLTGDGTGELFF. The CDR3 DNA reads TGCGCCAGCAGCTTGCTAACAGGGGATGGAACCGGGGAGCTGTTTTTT.

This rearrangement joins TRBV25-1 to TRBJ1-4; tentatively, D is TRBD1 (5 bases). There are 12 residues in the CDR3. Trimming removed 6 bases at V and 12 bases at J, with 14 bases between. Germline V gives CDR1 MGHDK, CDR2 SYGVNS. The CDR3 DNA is TGTGCCAGCAGCGCCGGCGTACAGGAACTGTTTTTT. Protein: CASSAGVQELFF. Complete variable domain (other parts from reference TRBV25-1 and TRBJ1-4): EADIYQTPRYLVIGTGKKITLECSQTMGHDKMYWYQQDPGMELHLIHYSYGVNSTEKGDLSSESTVSRIRTEHFPLTLESARPSHTSQYLCASSAGVQELFFGSGTQLSVL.

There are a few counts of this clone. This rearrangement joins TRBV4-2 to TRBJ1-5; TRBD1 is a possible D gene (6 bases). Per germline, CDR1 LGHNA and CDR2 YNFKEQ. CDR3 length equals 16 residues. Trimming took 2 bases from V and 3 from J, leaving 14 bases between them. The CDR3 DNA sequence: TGTGCCAGCAGCCAAACACAACAGGGAAACAATCAGCCCCAGCATTTT. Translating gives CASSQTQQGNNQPQHF.

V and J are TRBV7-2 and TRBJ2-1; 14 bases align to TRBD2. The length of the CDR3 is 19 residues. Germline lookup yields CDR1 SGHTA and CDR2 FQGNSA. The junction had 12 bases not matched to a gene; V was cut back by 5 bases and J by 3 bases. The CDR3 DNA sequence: TGTGCCAGCAGCCTTAACCCCGGACTAGCGGGGGGTCGCTACAATGAGCAGTTCTTC. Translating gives CASSLNPGLAGGRYNEQFF.

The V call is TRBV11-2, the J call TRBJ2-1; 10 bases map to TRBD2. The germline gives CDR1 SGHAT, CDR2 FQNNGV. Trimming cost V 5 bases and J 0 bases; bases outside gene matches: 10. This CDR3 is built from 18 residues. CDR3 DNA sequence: TGTGCCAGCAGCAAACTAGCGGGATTTTTCAGCTCCTACAATGAGCAGTTCTTC. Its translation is CASSKLAGFFSSYNEQFF.

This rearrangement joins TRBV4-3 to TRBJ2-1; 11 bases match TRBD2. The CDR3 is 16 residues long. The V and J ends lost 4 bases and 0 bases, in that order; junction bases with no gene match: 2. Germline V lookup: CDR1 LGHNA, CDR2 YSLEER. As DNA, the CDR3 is TGCGCCAGCAGCCTCGGGACTAGCGGCTCCTACAATGAGCAGTTCTTC. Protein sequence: CASSLGTSGSYNEQFF.

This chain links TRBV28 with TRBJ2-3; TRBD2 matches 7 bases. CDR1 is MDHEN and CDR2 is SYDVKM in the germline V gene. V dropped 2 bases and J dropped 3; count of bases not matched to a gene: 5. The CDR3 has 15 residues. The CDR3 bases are TGTGCCAGCAGTTTAGTAAGCGGGAAGACAGATACGCAGTATTTT. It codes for CASSLVSGKTDTQYF.

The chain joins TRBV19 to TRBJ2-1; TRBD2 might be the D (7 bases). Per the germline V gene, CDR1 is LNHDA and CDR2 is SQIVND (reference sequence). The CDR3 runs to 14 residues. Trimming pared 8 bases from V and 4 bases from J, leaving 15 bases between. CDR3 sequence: CASLEGGSYNEQFF. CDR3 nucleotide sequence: TGTGCCAGTCTCGAGGGGGGGAGTTACAATGAGCAGTTCTTC.

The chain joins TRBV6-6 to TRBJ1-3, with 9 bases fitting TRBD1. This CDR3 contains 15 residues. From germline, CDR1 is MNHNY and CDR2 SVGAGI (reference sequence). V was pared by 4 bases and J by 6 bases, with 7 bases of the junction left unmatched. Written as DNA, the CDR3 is TGTGCCAGCAGTTCCGGGACAGGGTTCGAAAACACCATATATTTT. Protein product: CASSSGTGFENTIYF.